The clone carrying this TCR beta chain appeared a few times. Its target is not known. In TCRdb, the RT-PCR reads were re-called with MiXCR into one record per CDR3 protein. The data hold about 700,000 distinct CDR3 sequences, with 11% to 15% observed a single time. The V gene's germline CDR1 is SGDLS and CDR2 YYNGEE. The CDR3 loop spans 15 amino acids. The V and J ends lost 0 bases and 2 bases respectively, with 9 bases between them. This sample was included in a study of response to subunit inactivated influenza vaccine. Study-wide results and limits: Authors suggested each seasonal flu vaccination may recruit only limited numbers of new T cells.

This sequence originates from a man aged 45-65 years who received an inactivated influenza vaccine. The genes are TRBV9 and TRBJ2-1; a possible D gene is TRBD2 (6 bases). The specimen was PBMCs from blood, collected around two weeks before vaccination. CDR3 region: CASSVAGEPYNEQFF. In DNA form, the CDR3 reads TGTGCCAGCAGCGTAGCGGGAGAGCCCTACAATGAGCAGTTCTTC.